This T cell receptor (beta chain) was identified in a study of T cell changes during pregnancy in multiple sclerosis. Germline assignment: CDR1 LGHNA and CDR2 YSLEER. CDR3 length equals 15 residues. Germline trimming cut 8 bases from V and 2 bases from J; bases unmatched to any gene: 10. The data were produced by immunoSEQ multiplex PCR, yet TCRdb's version contains in-frame clones alone and is incomplete. This table has around 61,000 clones, 90% to 95% appearing once. This receptor was obtained from a female donor in good health, enrolled as a control in a pregnancy study. The source material was peripheral blood, sampled in the third trimester of pregnancy. V is TRBV4-3 and J is TRBJ2-7, with TRBD2 matching 9 bases. This CDR3 is CASGASASGTYEQYF. The DNA of the CDR3 is TGCGCCAGCGGCGCCTCGGCTAGCGGGACCTACGAGCAGTACTTC.